One sample yielded the 17 T cell receptor beta chains listed below, sequenced in a study of graft-versus-host responses after intestinal transplantation. Repertoires were generated with immunoSEQ multiplex PCR, while TCRdb's copy carries only in-frame clones and drops some. The sample yields approximately 70,000 clones, around 82% seen once. These receptors are not linked to any known antigen. The specimen was unstimulated CD4+ T cells sorted from spleen or lymph node cells, collected before transplant. The receptors derive from a human donor who was the organ donor for an intestinal transplant.

J is TRBJ2-5 and V is TRBV5-6, with D tentatively TRBD2 (5 bases). V gave up 2 bases and J gave up 2 bases, with 16 bases separating them. Per germline, CDR1 SGHDT and CDR2 YYEEEE. The CDR3 runs to 16 residues. CDR3 nucleotide sequence: TGTGCCAGCAGCTTTTTTGAGGGCCTCCCTCAAGAGACCCAGTACTTC. As protein: CASSFFEGLPQETQYF.

V gene TRBV11-2 combines with J gene TRBJ1-1, with D possibly matching TRBD1 (6 bases). The CDR3 covers 15 residues. Germline V gives CDR1 SGHAT, CDR2 FQNNGV. Trimming stripped 9 bases from V and 0 bases from J, with 17 bases between. Here the CDR3 reads CARRPRQDMNTEAFF. The CDR3, as DNA: TGTGCCAGACGTCCCCGACAGGACATGAACACTGAAGCTTTCTTT.

This clone was counted a single time. V usage is TRBV5-1 and J usage is TRBJ2-3; TRBD1 aligns across 7 bases. Unmatched junction bases numbered 9, after V lost 4 bases and J lost 4 bases. CDR1 SGHRS and CDR2 YFSETQ come from the germline V gene. CDR3 length equals 15 residues. CDR3 sequence: CASSIGTVNPDTQYF. In DNA form, the CDR3 reads TGCGCCAGCAGCATCGGGACAGTCAACCCAGATACGCAGTATTTT.

The CDR3 nucleotides are TGTGCCGGAGGGGGGGAGAAACTGTTTTTT. This encodes CAGGGEKLFF. The chain carries TRBV30 and TRBJ1-4, with D perhaps matching TRBD1 (6 bases). Germline CDR1 reads GTSNPN; CDR2 reads SVGIG (reference sequence). Trimming took off 8 bases at V and 11 bases at J, with 12 bases between the two ends. The CDR3 runs to 10 residues.

The CDR3 here is CASTNRATGVNTEAFF. CDR3 DNA: TGTGCCAGTACCAACCGGGCGACAGGGGTGAACACTGAAGCTTTCTTT. The J gene is TRBJ1-1, the V gene TRBV19, with 8 bases that match TRBD1. Germline V gene sequence: CDR1 LNHDA, CDR2 SQIVND (reference sequence). The CDR3 is 16 amino acids. J lost 0 bases, V lost 7 bases, and 10 bases had no gene match.

The chain recombines TRBV28 with TRBJ1-2; a possible D gene is TRBD1 (5 bases). Germline assignment: CDR1 MDHEN and CDR2 SYDVKM. The ends were cut back, 6 bases at V and 4 bases at J, with 15 bases in the middle. The CDR3 loop spans 14 amino acids. The CDR3 nucleotides read TGTGCCAGCAGGTCCTCGGGGACTTTCTATGGCTACACCTTC. Translation gives CASRSSGTFYGYTF.

The CDR3 region is CAWSAFRENIQYF. As DNA, the CDR3 is TGTGCCTGGAGTGCTTTTCGGGAGAACATTCAGTACTTC. The chain employs TRBV30 and TRBJ2-4; a weak D match, TRBD2 (6 bases). CDR3 length: 13 amino acids. Looked up from germline, CDR1 is GTSNPN and CDR2 is SVGIG (reference sequence). Trimming removed 1 base from V and 7 bases from J, with 11 bases in between.

The chain links TRBV29-1 to TRBJ1-5, with D perhaps matching TRBD1 (5 bases). The germline V gene encodes CDR1 SQVTM and CDR2 ANQGSEA. Trimming stripped 4 bases from V and 9 bases from J, with 13 bases between. The length of the CDR3 is 12 residues. CDR3 nucleotides: TGCAGCGTTGGTAGAGAGCAGGGGCCCCAGCATTTT. Protein product: CSVGREQGPQHF. The whole variable domain, remainder taken from reference TRBV29-1 and TRBJ1-5, is SAVISQKPSRDICQRGTSLTIQCQVDSQVTMMFWYRQQPGQSLTLIATANQGSEATYESGFVIDKFPISRPNLTFSTLTVSNMSPEDSSIYLCSVGREQGPQHFGDGTRLSIL.

This clone was seen more than once but under ten times. The CDR3 reads CASSQGGQNTGELFF. Here the CDR3 DNA reads TGCGCCAGCAGCCAAGGAGGGCAGAACACCGGGGAGCTGTTTTTT. The chain couples TRBV4-1 to TRBJ2-2, with a tentative D call TRBD2 (5 bases). The germline V gene has CDR1 MGHRA and CDR2 YSYEKL. The V end was cut by 1 base, the J end by 1 base, with 7 bases between. The CDR3 runs 15 residues.

Regarding this clone: Other DNA sequences in the sample encode the same CDR3. V is TRBV11-3 and J is TRBJ2-6; 8 bases agree with TRBD1. The CDR3 covers 17 residues. Germline values: CDR1 SGHNT, CDR2 YENEEA. The trim removed 3 bases at V and 0 bases at J, leaving 4 bases unmatched. Here the CDR3 reads CASSFGTGSSGANVLTF. The DNA for the CDR3 is TGTGCCAGCAGCTTTGGGACAGGCTCCTCTGGGGCCAACGTCCTGACTTTC.

V and J are TRBV7-9 and TRBJ1-1, with TRBD1 matching over 11 bases. The germline V gene has CDR1 SEHNR and CDR2 FQNEAQ (reference sequence). J gave up 2 bases and V 2 bases, and 10 bases lay outside the gene matches. The CDR3 is 18 amino acids. The CDR3 reads CASSLFPGQGAENTEAFF. CDR3 sequence (DNA): TGTGCCAGCAGCTTATTCCCCGGACAGGGGGCCGAAAACACTGAAGCTTTCTTT.

The chain is built from TRBV7-2 and TRBJ2-3; the match to TRBD2 covers 7 bases. With 6 bases clipped from V and 0 bases from J, the junction kept 6 bases outside the gene matches. Per germline, CDR1 SGHTA and CDR2 FQGNSA. The CDR3 has 15 residues. The CDR3 nucleotides are TGTGCCAGCAGGATCGGGGGGTCTAGCACAGATACGCAGTATTTT. Translated: CASRIGGSSTDTQYF. Combining the CDR3 with reference TRBV7-2 and TRBJ2-3 gives the whole variable domain GAGVSQSPSNKVTEKGKDVELRCDPISGHTALYWYRQSLGQGLEFLIYFQGNSAPDKSGLPSDRFSAERTGGSVSTLTIQRTQQEDSAVYLCASRIGGSSTDTQYFGPGTRLTVL.

The rearrangement links TRBV5-4 to TRBJ1-2, with 9 positions matching TRBD1. CDR1 and CDR2 from the germline V gene are SGHNT and YYREEE (reference sequence). The CDR3 is 14 amino acids. V trimming: 2 bases; J trimming: 4 bases; junction bases outside the gene matches: 3. The CDR3 here is CASSFTGGSYGYTF. Here the CDR3 DNA reads TGTGCCAGCAGCTTCACAGGGGGCAGCTATGGCTACACCTTC.

The chain carries TRBV28 and TRBJ1-2; TRBD1 agrees at 9 bases. J was trimmed by 8 bases and V by 2 bases; bases with no gene match: 9. The CDR3 is 15 residues long. The V gene's germline CDR1 is MDHEN and CDR2 SYDVKM. The DNA of the CDR3 is TGTGCCAGCAGTTTACCGGGACAGGGTATGGTGGGCTACACCTTC. Residues: CASSLPGQGMVGYTF.

The chain couples TRBV4-2 to TRBJ2-1; 13 nucleotides agree with TRBD2. J gave up 7 bases and V 4 bases, and 4 bases lay outside the gene matches. CDR3 length: 15 residues. Per germline, CDR1 LGHNA and CDR2 YNFKEQ. The DNA of the CDR3 is TGTGCCAGCAGCCTTGGGACTAGCGGGGTTAATGAGCAGTTCTTC. This gives the protein CASSLGTSGVNEQFF.

J is TRBJ2-3 and V is TRBV4-1; 11 positions match TRBD2. Losses at the gene ends were 1 base for V and 4 bases for J; bases not matched to a gene: 1. Germline lookup yields CDR1 MGHRA and CDR2 YSYEKL. CDR3 size: 15 residues. In nucleotides, the CDR3 is TGCGCCAGCAGCCAAGTTAGCGGGGGGGCAGATACGCAGTATTTT. Amino acid sequence: CASSQVSGGADTQYF.

The chain combines TRBV4-2 with TRBJ2-2, with 9 bases fitting TRBD2. The CDR3 is made up of 16 amino acids. J gave up 8 bases and V 4 bases, and 11 bases lay outside the gene matches. Germline V gene sequence: CDR1 LGHNA, CDR2 YNFKEQ. CDR3 in amino acids: CASSPAGGPPVGELFF. CDR3 sequence (DNA): TGTGCCAGCAGCCCAGCGGGGGGACCTCCCGTGGGGGAGCTGTTTTTT.